The clone carrying this T cell receptor (beta chain) occurred many times. Its antigen is unidentified. The authors produced cDNA by 5'RACE using 10-nucleotide random UMIs. Every sequencing run produced over 160 million TCR-beta sequences that came from 15-18 subjects. TCRdb re-called the 5' RACE reads with MiXCR, one entry per CDR3 protein. This repertoire shows 45,000 or so distinct CDR3 sequences, less than 4% found once; its top ten account for less than 15%. Per germline, CDR1 SGHRS and CDR2 YFSETQ. The length of the CDR3 is 15 residues. Trimming removed 3 bases from V and 0 bases from J, with 10 bases in between. The sample comes from a study of neurological immune-mediated disorders. Whole-study results and caveats: Private repertoires in all groups were suggested by the absence of shared CDR3 amino acid sequences among expanded clones across subjects.

The chain uses TRBV5-1 and TRBJ1-3, with D hard to call. The material sequenced was PBMCs. The clonotype was recovered from a woman in her forties or fifties with multiple sclerosis. CDR3 sequence reads: CASSSEFSSGNTIYF. For the CDR3, the DNA is TGCGCCAGCAGCTCGGAATTTAGCTCTGGAAACACCATATATTTT.